This T cell receptor beta chain was identified during a study of blood T cell repertoires in COVID-19. Study summary: Both acute and convalescent COVID-19 samples were obtained from the United States, Italy and Spain. T cells, B-cell-depleted T cells, or PBMCs supplied cDNA or gDNA.

Authors' methods: Nucleated cell counts were estimated from reference gene primer amplification. This table comes from immunoSEQ multiplex PCR, and its TCRdb copy is limited to in-frame clones, with some not included. V and J calls and clone size are copied from that table; D and trimming were computed from the DNA. The sample consists of roughly 260,000 clones, about 85% of them appearing once. The CDR3 runs to 17 residues. Germline CDR1 is SGHRS and CDR2 is YFSETQ. J lost 2 bases, V lost 5 bases, and 12 bases had no gene match. The sequencing sample was made of peripheral blood. The V call is TRBV5-1, the J call TRBJ2-7; TRBD2 agrees at 11 bases. The clonotype was recovered from a man aged 60 to 69 who had recovered from COVID-19. In DNA form, the CDR3 reads TGCGCCAGCAGTCAATTAACTAGCGGGGGCGCTACCTACGAGCAGTACTTC. Protein product: CASSQLTSGGATYEQYF. Full variable domain (remainder filled in from reference TRBV5-1 and TRBJ2-7): KAGVTQTPRYLIKTRGQQVTLSCSPISGHRSVSWYQQTPGQGLQFLFEYFSETQRNKGNFPGRFSGRQFSNSRSEMNVSTLELGDSALYLCASSQLTSGGATYEQYFGPGTRLTVT.